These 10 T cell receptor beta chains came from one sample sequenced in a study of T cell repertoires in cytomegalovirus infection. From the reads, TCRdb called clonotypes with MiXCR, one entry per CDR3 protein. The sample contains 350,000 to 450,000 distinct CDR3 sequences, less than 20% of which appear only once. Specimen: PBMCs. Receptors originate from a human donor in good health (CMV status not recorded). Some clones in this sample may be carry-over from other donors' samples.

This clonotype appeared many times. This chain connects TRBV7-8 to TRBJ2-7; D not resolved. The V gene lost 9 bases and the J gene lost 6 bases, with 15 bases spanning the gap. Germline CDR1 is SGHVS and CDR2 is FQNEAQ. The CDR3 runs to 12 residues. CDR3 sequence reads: CASSSGFREQYF. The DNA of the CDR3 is TGTGCCAGTTCCAGTGGATTCCGCGAGCAGTACTTC. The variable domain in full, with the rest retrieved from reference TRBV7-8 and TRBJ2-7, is GAGVSQSPRYKVAKRGQDVALRCDPISGHVSLFWYQQALGQGPEFLTYFQNEAQLDKSGLPSDRFFAERPEGSVSTLKIQRTQQEDSAVYLCASSSGFREQYFGPGTRLTVT.

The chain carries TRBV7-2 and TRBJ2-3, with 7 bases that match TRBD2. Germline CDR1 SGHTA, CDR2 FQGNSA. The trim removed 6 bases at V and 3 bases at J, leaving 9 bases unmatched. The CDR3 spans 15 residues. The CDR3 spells CASRPSAGATDTQYF. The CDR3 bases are TGTGCCAGCAGACCCTCGGCGGGAGCGACAGATACGCAGTATTTT. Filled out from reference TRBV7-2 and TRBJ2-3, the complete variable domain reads GAGVSQSPSNKVTEKGKDVELRCDPISGHTALYWYRQSLGQGLEFLIYFQGNSAPDKSGLPSDRFSAERTGGSVSTLTIQRTQQEDSAVYLCASRPSAGATDTQYFGPGTRLTVL.

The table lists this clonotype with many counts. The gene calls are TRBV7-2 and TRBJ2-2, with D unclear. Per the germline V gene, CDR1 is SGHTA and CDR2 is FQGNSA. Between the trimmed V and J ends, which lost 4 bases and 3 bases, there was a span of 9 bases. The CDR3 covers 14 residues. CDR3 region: CASSSRTDTGELFF. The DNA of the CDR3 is TGTGCCAGCAGCTCACGCACAGACACCGGGGAGCTGTTTTTT.

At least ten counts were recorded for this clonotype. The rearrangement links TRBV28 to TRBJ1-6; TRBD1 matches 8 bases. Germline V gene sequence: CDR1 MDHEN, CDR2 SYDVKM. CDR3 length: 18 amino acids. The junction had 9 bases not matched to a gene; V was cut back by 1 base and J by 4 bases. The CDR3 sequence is CASSLFRTGRVYNSPLHF. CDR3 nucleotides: TGTGCCAGCAGTTTATTCCGGACAGGGAGGGTTTATAATTCACCCCTCCACTTT.

The CDR3 DNA follows: TGCAGTGCTAGAAGACTAGCGGGAGGGATCGAGCAGTACTTC. Residues: CSARRLAGGIEQYF. J is TRBJ2-7 and V is TRBV20-1; 14 nucleotides align to TRBD2. V trimming: 2 bases; J trimming: 6 bases; junction bases outside the gene matches: 3. The CDR3 consists of 14 residues. Germline lookup yields CDR1 DFQATT and CDR2 SNEGSKA (reference sequence).

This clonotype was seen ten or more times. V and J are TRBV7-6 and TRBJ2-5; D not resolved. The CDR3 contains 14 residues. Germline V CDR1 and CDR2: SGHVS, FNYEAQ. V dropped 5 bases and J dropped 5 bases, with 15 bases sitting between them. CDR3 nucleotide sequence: TGTGCCAGCAGCCCCTCCGTCGTGGCGGAGACCCAGTACTTC. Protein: CASSPSVVAETQYF.

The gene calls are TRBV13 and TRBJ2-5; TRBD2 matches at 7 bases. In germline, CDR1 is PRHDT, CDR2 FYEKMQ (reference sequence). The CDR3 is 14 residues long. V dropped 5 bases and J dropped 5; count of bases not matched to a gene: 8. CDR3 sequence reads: CASSGSGIGETQYF. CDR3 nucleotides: TGTGCCAGCAGCGGAAGCGGGATCGGCGAGACCCAGTACTTC.

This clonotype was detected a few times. CDR3: CASSLSMGRLVVPPLHF. The CDR3 coding sequence is TGTGCCAGCAGTTTATCTATGGGGCGCTTGGTCGTTCCACCCCTCCACTTT. This chain connects TRBV27 to TRBJ1-6; D might be TRBD1 (5 bases). The length of the CDR3 is 17 residues. Trimming removed 0 bases from V and 11 bases from J, with 20 bases in between. Germline V lookup: CDR1 MNHEY, CDR2 SMNVEV (reference sequence).

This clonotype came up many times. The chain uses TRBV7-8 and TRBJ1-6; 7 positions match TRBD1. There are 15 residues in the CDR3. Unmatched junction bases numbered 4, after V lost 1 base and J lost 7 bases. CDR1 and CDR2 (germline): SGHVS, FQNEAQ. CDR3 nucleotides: TGTGCCAGCAGCTTAGAGACAGGGCCCAATTCACCCCTCCACTTT. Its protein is CASSLETGPNSPLHF.

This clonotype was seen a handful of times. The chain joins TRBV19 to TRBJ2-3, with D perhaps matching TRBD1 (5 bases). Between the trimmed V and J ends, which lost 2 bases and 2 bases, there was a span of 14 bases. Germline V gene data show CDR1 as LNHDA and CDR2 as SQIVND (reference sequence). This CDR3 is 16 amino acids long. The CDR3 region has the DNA TGTGCCAGTAGTATAACAGGTTTAGGTGACACAGATACGCAGTATTTT. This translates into CASSITGLGDTDTQYF.